This T cell receptor (beta chain) was recovered during a study of shared clonotypes between healthy human individuals. CDR1 and CDR2 from the germline V gene are MNHEY and SVGAGI. Trimming stripped 8 bases from V and 3 bases from J, with 11 bases between. The CDR3 is made up of 13 amino acids. Deep was the level at which the assay was run. TCRdb's copy holds only in-frame clones and misses some; the assay was immunoSEQ multiplex PCR. The sample includes 400,000 to 500,000 clones, over 60% seen only once; the top ten take 10% to 15%. Broader study findings: The sole specimen, blood, was sampled, and tissue repertoires likely differ.

Of note for this clone: Its target is unknown.

Adults of Caucasian background living in Nashville, Tennessee made up all donors. The source of this sequence is a woman aged 40 to 50 in good health. Some clones in this sample may be carry-over from other donors' samples. The sample was PBMCs. The genes are TRBV6-5 and TRBJ1-5; D might be TRBD1 (5 bases). CDR3 region: CASAAGLNQPQHF. The CDR3 DNA reads as TGTGCCAGCGCGGCAGGGCTCAATCAGCCCCAGCATTTT.